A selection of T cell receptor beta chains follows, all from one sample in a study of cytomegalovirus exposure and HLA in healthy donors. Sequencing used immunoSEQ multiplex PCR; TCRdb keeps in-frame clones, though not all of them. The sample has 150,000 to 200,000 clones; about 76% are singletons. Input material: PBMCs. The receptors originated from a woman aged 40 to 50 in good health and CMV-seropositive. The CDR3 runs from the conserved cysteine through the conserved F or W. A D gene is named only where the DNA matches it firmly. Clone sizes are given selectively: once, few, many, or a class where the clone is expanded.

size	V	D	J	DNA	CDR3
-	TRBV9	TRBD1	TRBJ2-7	TGTGCCAGCAGTGCCGGGACAGTGTCCTACGAGCAGTACTTC	CASSAGTVSYEQYF
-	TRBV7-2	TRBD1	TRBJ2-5	TGTGCCAGCAGAGCCGGGACAGTCCCAGAGACCCAGTACTTC	CASRAGTVPETQYF
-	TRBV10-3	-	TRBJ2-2	TGTGCCATCAGTGAGAACAGGGCGGTGGGGGAGCTGTTTTTT	CAISENRAVGELFF
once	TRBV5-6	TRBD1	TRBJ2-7	TGTGCCAGCAGCTGGACGACAGGGGACTTATCCTACGAGCAGTACTTC	CASSWTTGDLSYEQYF
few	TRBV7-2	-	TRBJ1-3	TGTGCCAGCAGCCCGAGGCAGTTCGGAAACACCATATATTTT	CASSPRQFGNTIYF
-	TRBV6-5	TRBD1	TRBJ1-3	TGTGCCAGCAGTTCCGGGCAGGGGGCGCCCGGAAACACCATATATTTT	CASSSGQGAPGNTIYF
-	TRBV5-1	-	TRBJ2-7	TGCGCCAGCAGCTTGGCCGGCGAGCAGTACTTC	CASSLAGEQYF
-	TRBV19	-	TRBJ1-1	TGTGCCAGTAGTAGCGAACGTTTCTACACTGAAGCTTTCTTT	CASSSERFYTEAFF
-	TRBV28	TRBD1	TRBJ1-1	TGTGCCAGCAACTCCGGACAGGGTGGCACTGAAGCTTTCTTT	CASNSGQGGTEAFF
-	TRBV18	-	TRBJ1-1	TGTGCCAGCTCAGAGGGTCTGAACACTGAAGCTTTCTTT	CASSEGLNTEAFF
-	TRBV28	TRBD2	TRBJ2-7	TGTGCCAGCAGTTCTCCCGGGAGGAATGGGTACGAGCAGTACTTC	CASSSPGRNGYEQYF
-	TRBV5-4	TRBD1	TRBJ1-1	TGTGCCAGCAGCTTGCTGGGACAGGGATCCACTGAAGCTTTCTTT	CASSLLGQGSTEAFF
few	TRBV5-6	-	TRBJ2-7	TGTGCCAGCAGCCCCGTAGGGGTAATCGAGCAGTACTTC	CASSPVGVIEQYF
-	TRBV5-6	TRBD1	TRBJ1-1	TGTGCCAGCAGCCGAGGGGGCGCTTCCACTGAAGCTTTCTTT	CASSRGGASTEAFF
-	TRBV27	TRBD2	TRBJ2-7	TGTGCCAGCAGTATGTTAGCGGGGGCCCCCCACGAGCAGTACTTC	CASSMLAGAPHEQYF
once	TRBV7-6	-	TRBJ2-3	TGTGCCAGCAGCTTAGAGTCGACAATGATAAACACAGATACGCAGTATTTT	CASSLESTMINTDTQYF
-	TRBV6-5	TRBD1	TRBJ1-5	TGTGCCAGCAGATCTGACAGGGGGGATCAGCCCCAGCATTTT	CASRSDRGDQPQHF
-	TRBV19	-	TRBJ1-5	TGTGCCAGTAGTAATATCGGCAGGGGCCGAAATCAGCCCCAGCATTTT	CASSNIGRGRNQPQHF
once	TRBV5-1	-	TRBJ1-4	TGCGCCAGCAGCTTGGGAACAGTAACTAATGAAAAACTGTTTTTT	CASSLGTVTNEKLFF
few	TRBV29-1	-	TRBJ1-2	TGCAGCTCTTTAGGGGCCTCGTCCGAGGGCTACACCTTC	CSSLGASSEGYTF
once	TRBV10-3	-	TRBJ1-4	TGTGCCATCAGTGAACAAGGGGGAGATGAAAAACTGTTTTTT	CAISEQGGDEKLFF
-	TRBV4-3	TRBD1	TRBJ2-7	TGCGCCAGCAGCCACCGGACAGGGGAGTCCTACGAGCAGTACTTC	CASSHRTGESYEQYF
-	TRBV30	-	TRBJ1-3	TGTGCCTGGGACAGGATCTCTGGAAACACCATATATTTT	CAWDRISGNTIYF
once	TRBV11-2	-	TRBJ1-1	TGTGCCAGCAGCTTACGCGAGAACACTGAAGCTTTCTTT	CASSLRENTEAFF
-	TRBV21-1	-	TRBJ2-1	TGTGCCAGCATGGGCCTAGCGGGAGGTACTGAGCAGTTCTTC	CASMGLAGGTEQFF
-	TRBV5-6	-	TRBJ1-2	TGTGCCAGCAGCTTCGGAGGGGATGGCTACACCTTC	CASSFGGDGYTF
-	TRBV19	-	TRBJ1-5	TGTGCCAGTAGTATAGAAGGCAGGGGCTTTTTAGGTCAGCCCCAGCATTTT	CASSIEGRGFLGQPQHF
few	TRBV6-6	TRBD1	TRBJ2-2	TGTGCCAGCAGCAAACAGGGGGGGAACACCGGGGAGCTGTTTTTT	CASSKQGGNTGELFF
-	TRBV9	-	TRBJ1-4	TGTGCCAGCAGCGTAGGAGCATCCACAACTAATGAAAAACTGTTTTTT	CASSVGASTTNEKLFF
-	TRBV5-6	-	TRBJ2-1	TGTGCCAGCAGCTTGGTACTAGAAGGTCGCGATGAGCAGTTCTTC	CASSLVLEGRDEQFF
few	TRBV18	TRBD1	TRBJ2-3	TGTGCCAGCTCACGGGGACAGGACACAGATACGCAGTATTTT	CASSRGQDTDTQYF
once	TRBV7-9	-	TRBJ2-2	TGTTCCAGCAGCCAGACAAACGGGGAGCTGTTTTTT	CSSSQTNGELFF
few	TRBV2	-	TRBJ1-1	TGTGCCAGCAGAGGGGGGGTGTGGACTGAAGCTTTCTTT	CASRGGVWTEAFF
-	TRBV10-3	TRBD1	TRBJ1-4	TGTGCCATCCTATCCGGGACAGGGGTTGCAACTAATGAAAAACTGTTTTTT	CAILSGTGVATNEKLFF
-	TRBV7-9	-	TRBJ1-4	TGTGCCAGCAGCTACAACAGGGATGAAAAACTGTTTTTT	CASSYNRDEKLFF
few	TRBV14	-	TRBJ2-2	TGTGCCAGCAGCCCCCAAGTGGTGAGCACCGGGGAGCTGTTTTTT	CASSPQVVSTGELFF
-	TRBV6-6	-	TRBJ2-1	TGTGCCAGCAGTTACTCACAGGGCGAGCAGTTCTTC	CASSYSQGEQFF
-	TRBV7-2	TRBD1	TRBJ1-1	TGTGCCAGCAGCGCAAACGGACAGGGCACTGAAGCTTTCTTT	CASSANGQGTEAFF
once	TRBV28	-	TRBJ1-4	TGTGCCAGCAGTTTATCTGGGGGCGGCGAAAAACTGTTTTTT	CASSLSGGGEKLFF
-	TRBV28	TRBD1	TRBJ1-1	TGTGCCAGCAGCCCGGGACAGGGGACTGAAGCTTTCTTT	CASSPGQGTEAFF
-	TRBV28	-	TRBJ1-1	TGTGCCAGCAGTTACAGGGTCGCCGAAGCTTTCTTT	CASSYRVAEAFF
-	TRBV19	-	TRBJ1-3	TGTGCCAGTGATCAGGGCCCCTCTGGAAACACCATATATTTT	CASDQGPSGNTIYF